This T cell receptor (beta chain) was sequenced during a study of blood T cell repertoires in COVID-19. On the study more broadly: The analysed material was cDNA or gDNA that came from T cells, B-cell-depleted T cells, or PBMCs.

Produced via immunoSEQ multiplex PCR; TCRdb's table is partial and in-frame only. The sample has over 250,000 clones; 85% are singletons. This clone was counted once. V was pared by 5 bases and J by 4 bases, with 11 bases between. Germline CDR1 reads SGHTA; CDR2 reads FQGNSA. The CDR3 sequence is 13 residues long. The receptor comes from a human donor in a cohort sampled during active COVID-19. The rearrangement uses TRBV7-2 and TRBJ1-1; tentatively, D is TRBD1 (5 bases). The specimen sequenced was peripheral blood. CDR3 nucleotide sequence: TGTGCCAGCAGCCTCCACAGGAGCACTGAAGCTTTCTTT. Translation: CASSLHRSTEAFF.